A selection of T cell receptor beta chains follows, all from one sample in a study of OX40 agonist ivuxolimab in advanced cancers. This table comes from immunoSEQ multiplex PCR, and its TCRdb copy is limited to in-frame clones, with some not included. The sample consists of approximately 130,000 clones, 90% of them appearing once. The sequencing here drew on CD4+ or CD8+ T cells sorted from blood, taken in a trial of the OX40 agonist ivuxolimab. These receptors were obtained from an adult with an advanced solid tumor such as melanoma, head and neck, liver or kidney cancer. Both conserved end residues are part of each CDR3. D genes are given only for firm matches. Not all rows give a size; the values are once, few, many and, for expanded clones, a class.

clone_size: .
j_call: TRBJ2-3
d_call: .
v_call: TRBV11-2
cdr3_aa: CASTPSRASTDTQYF
cdr3_nt: TGTGCCAGCACGCCTAGCAGAGCTAGCACAGATACGCAGTATTTT

clone_size: .
j_call: TRBJ2-3
d_call: .
v_call: TRBV25-1
cdr3_aa: CASSRNAGLTDTQYF
cdr3_nt: TGTGCCAGCAGTCGAAACGCGGGACTCACAGATACGCAGTATTTT

clone_size: .
j_call: TRBJ2-3
d_call: TRBD2
v_call: TRBV5-1
cdr3_aa: CASSLGGLAVISDTQYF
cdr3_nt: TGCGCCAGCAGCTTGGGAGGACTAGCGGTTATTTCAGATACGCAGTATTTT

clone_size: .
j_call: TRBJ2-3
d_call: TRBD2
v_call: TRBV2
cdr3_aa: CASSDTSGRAPDTQYF
cdr3_nt: TGTGCCAGCAGTGACACTAGCGGGAGGGCCCCAGATACGCAGTATTTT

clone_size: .
j_call: TRBJ1-5
d_call: .
v_call: TRBV7-8
cdr3_aa: CASSSHFYGGSNQPQHF
cdr3_nt: TGTGCCAGCAGCTCTCACTTTTATGGGGGAAGCAATCAGCCCCAGCATTTT

clone_size: .
j_call: TRBJ1-2
d_call: TRBD1
v_call: TRBV2
cdr3_aa: CASSENRGYGYTF
cdr3_nt: TGTGCCAGCAGTGAAAACAGGGGCTATGGCTACACCTTC

clone_size: .
j_call: TRBJ1-4
d_call: TRBD1
v_call: TRBV28
cdr3_aa: CASSGGTVVNEKLFF
cdr3_nt: TGTGCCAGCAGTGGGGGGACAGTCGTTAATGAAAAACTGTTTTTT

clone_size: .
j_call: TRBJ1-3
d_call: .
v_call: TRBV28
cdr3_aa: CASSPFGASGNTIYF
cdr3_nt: TGTGCCAGCAGTCCCTTCGGGGCCTCTGGAAACACCATATATTTT

clone_size: .
j_call: TRBJ1-2
d_call: .
v_call: TRBV28
cdr3_aa: CASSSPGGAAYGYTF
cdr3_nt: TGTGCCAGCAGTTCCCCCGGTGGGGCGGCCTATGGCTACACCTTC

clone_size: .
j_call: TRBJ2-7
d_call: .
v_call: TRBV6-6
cdr3_aa: CASSYGGLREQYF
cdr3_nt: TGTGCCAGCAGTTACGGGGGATTACGCGAGCAGTACTTC

clone_size: .
j_call: TRBJ2-3
d_call: .
v_call: TRBV27
cdr3_aa: CASRWATTDTQYF
cdr3_nt: TGTGCCAGCAGGTGGGCAACTACAGATACGCAGTATTTT

clone_size: few
j_call: TRBJ1-2
d_call: .
v_call: TRBV7-9
cdr3_aa: CASSSSVSQSGYTF
cdr3_nt: TGTGCCAGCAGCTCGAGTGTCTCACAAAGTGGCTACACCTTC

clone_size: .
j_call: TRBJ2-1
d_call: TRBD2
v_call: TRBV9
cdr3_aa: CASSPSGTNWGEQFF
cdr3_nt: TGTGCCAGCAGCCCTAGCGGGACCAATTGGGGTGAGCAGTTCTTC

clone_size: .
j_call: TRBJ2-1
d_call: TRBD2
v_call: TRBV19
cdr3_aa: CASRTTSGSTHEQFF
cdr3_nt: TGTGCCAGTAGAACCACTAGCGGGAGTACCCATGAGCAGTTCTTC

clone_size: .
j_call: TRBJ2-7
d_call: .
v_call: TRBV5-6
cdr3_aa: CASSLRGLRSYEQYF
cdr3_nt: TGTGCCAGCAGCTTGCGTGGGCTCCGCTCCTACGAGCAGTACTTC

clone_size: .
j_call: TRBJ2-1
d_call: .
v_call: TRBV6-5
cdr3_aa: CASRPLTGLRNEQFF
cdr3_nt: TGTGCCAGCAGGCCCTTGACCGGTCTGCGGAATGAGCAGTTCTTC

clone_size: .
j_call: TRBJ2-7
d_call: TRBD1
v_call: TRBV7-3
cdr3_aa: CASSLMPLDRGVEQYF
cdr3_nt: TGTGCCAGCAGCTTAATGCCCCTGGACAGGGGGGTCGAGCAGTACTTC

clone_size: few
j_call: TRBJ2-5
d_call: TRBD2
v_call: TRBV5-1
cdr3_aa: CASSLELAGGWETQYF
cdr3_nt: TGCGCCAGCAGCTTGGAGCTAGCGGGAGGCTGGGAGACCCAGTACTTC

clone_size: .
j_call: TRBJ2-1
d_call: .
v_call: TRBV9
cdr3_aa: CASSVSATKNEPFF
cdr3_nt: TGTGCCAGCAGCGTATCGGCCACTAAAAATGAGCCGTTCTTC

clone_size: .
j_call: TRBJ1-6
d_call: .
v_call: TRBV30
cdr3_aa: CAWSVQGSPLHF
cdr3_nt: TGTGCCTGGAGTGTACAAGGATCACCCCTCCACTTT

clone_size: .
j_call: TRBJ1-1
d_call: .
v_call: TRBV5-4
cdr3_aa: CASSFFLRVGETEAFF
cdr3_nt: TGTGCCAGCAGCTTTTTTCTTCGGGTGGGGGAGACTGAAGCTTTCTTT

clone_size: .
j_call: TRBJ2-3
d_call: .
v_call: TRBV19
cdr3_aa: CASHANTDTQYF
cdr3_nt: TGTGCCAGTCATGCGAACACAGATACGCAGTATTTT

clone_size: .
j_call: TRBJ2-7
d_call: .
v_call: TRBV19
cdr3_aa: CASSIASGHDEQYF
cdr3_nt: TGTGCCAGTAGTATAGCTTCGGGGCACGACGAGCAGTACTTC

clone_size: .
j_call: TRBJ2-3
d_call: TRBD2
v_call: TRBV28
cdr3_aa: CASSSGLGSTDTQYF
cdr3_nt: TGTGCCAGCAGTTCGGGACTAGGGAGCACAGATACGCAGTATTTT

clone_size: .
j_call: TRBJ2-7
d_call: .
v_call: TRBV4-3
cdr3_aa: CASSHRVGYEQYF
cdr3_nt: TGCGCCAGCAGCCATCGCGTGGGCTACGAGCAGTACTTC

clone_size: .
j_call: TRBJ2-5
d_call: TRBD1
v_call: TRBV19
cdr3_aa: CASSIWGQTVRAPQYF
cdr3_nt: TGTGCCAGTAGTATTTGGGGACAGACGGTCCGGGCTCCCCAGTACTTC

clone_size: .
j_call: TRBJ2-3
d_call: TRBD2
v_call: TRBV2
cdr3_aa: CASSPSGRPDTQYF
cdr3_nt: TGTGCCAGCAGTCCTAGCGGGCGTCCAGATACGCAGTATTTT

clone_size: once
j_call: TRBJ2-2
d_call: TRBD2
v_call: TRBV7-9
cdr3_aa: CASSLALAGYTGELFF
cdr3_nt: TGTGCCAGCAGCTTAGCTTTAGCGGGATATACCGGGGAGCTGTTTTTT

clone_size: .
j_call: TRBJ1-4
d_call: TRBD1
v_call: TRBV14
cdr3_aa: CASSSRQGDQEKLFF
cdr3_nt: TGTGCCAGCAGCTCCCGACAGGGTGATCAGGAAAAACTGTTTTTT

clone_size: .
j_call: TRBJ1-1
d_call: .
v_call: TRBV6-1
cdr3_aa: CASSESSQGTEAFF
cdr3_nt: TGTGCCAGCAGTGAAAGTAGCCAGGGGACTGAAGCTTTCTTT

clone_size: .
j_call: TRBJ1-3
d_call: .
v_call: TRBV6-6
cdr3_aa: CASSGGGTTGNTIYF
cdr3_nt: TGTGCCAGCAGTGGGGGAGGGACTACTGGAAACACCATATATTTT

clone_size: .
j_call: TRBJ2-2
d_call: TRBD2
v_call: TRBV28
cdr3_aa: CASTRREGRGTGELFF
cdr3_nt: TGTGCCAGCACTCGGCGGGAGGGCCGTGGCACCGGGGAGCTGTTTTTT

clone_size: .
j_call: TRBJ1-5
d_call: .
v_call: TRBV27
cdr3_aa: CASSIGPGGLGSNQPQHF
cdr3_nt: TGTGCCAGCAGTATTGGCCCTGGAGGTCTCGGGAGCAATCAGCCCCAGCATTTT

clone_size: .
j_call: TRBJ2-1
d_call: .
v_call: TRBV9
cdr3_aa: CASGSYNEQFF
cdr3_nt: TGTGCCAGCGGTTCGTACAATGAGCAGTTCTTC

clone_size: .
j_call: TRBJ2-1
d_call: TRBD1
v_call: TRBV5-1
cdr3_aa: CASSFLDRGLGEQFF
cdr3_nt: TGCGCCAGCAGCTTCTTGGACAGGGGGCTAGGTGAGCAGTTCTTC

clone_size: .
j_call: TRBJ2-7
d_call: TRBD1
v_call: TRBV2
cdr3_aa: CAARDRNSYEQYF
cdr3_nt: TGTGCCGCCCGGGACAGAAACTCCTACGAGCAGTACTTC

clone_size: few
j_call: TRBJ1-4
d_call: .
v_call: TRBV7-9
cdr3_aa: CATQGSALGRANEKLFF
cdr3_nt: TGTGCCACCCAGGGGTCAGCTCTCGGCAGGGCTAATGAAAAACTGTTTTTT

clone_size: once
j_call: TRBJ2-3
d_call: TRBD2
v_call: TRBV19
cdr3_aa: CASSMASGIDTQYF
cdr3_nt: TGTGCCAGTAGTATGGCTAGCGGGATAGATACGCAGTATTTT

clone_size: .
j_call: TRBJ1-1
d_call: TRBD1
v_call: TRBV15
cdr3_aa: CATSRDLFIEGQGIIRDTEAFF
cdr3_nt: TGTGCCACCAGCAGAGATCTGTTCATTGAGGGACAGGGAATAATCCGGGACACTGAAGCTTTCTTT

clone_size: once
j_call: TRBJ2-1
d_call: .
v_call: TRBV6-5
cdr3_aa: CASRSLGPYNEQFF
cdr3_nt: TGTGCCAGCAGGTCCTTAGGTCCGTACAATGAGCAGTTCTTC

clone_size: .
j_call: TRBJ2-5
d_call: .
v_call: TRBV10-3
cdr3_aa: CAISESSSGTQYF
cdr3_nt: TGTGCCATCAGTGAGTCGAGTAGCGGGACCCAGTACTTC

clone_size: .
j_call: TRBJ1-3
d_call: TRBD1
v_call: TRBV7-3
cdr3_aa: CASSATPTGEAGNTIYF
cdr3_nt: TGTGCCAGCAGCGCGACTCCCACAGGGGAAGCTGGAAACACCATATATTTT

clone_size: .
j_call: TRBJ1-1
d_call: .
v_call: TRBV5-1
cdr3_aa: CASSLSGLYSSGTEAFF
cdr3_nt: TGCGCCAGCAGCTTGAGTGGGCTTTATTCCTCGGGCACTGAAGCTTTCTTT

clone_size: .
j_call: TRBJ1-2
d_call: .
v_call: TRBV4-2
cdr3_aa: CASSQERGHVYGYTF
cdr3_nt: TGTGCCAGCAGCCAAGAGCGGGGGCATGTCTATGGCTACACCTTC

clone_size: .
j_call: TRBJ2-7
d_call: TRBD1
v_call: TRBV27
cdr3_aa: CASSFWTGYSYEQYF
cdr3_nt: TGTGCCAGCAGTTTTTGGACAGGGTACTCCTACGAGCAGTACTTC

clone_size: .
j_call: TRBJ2-5
d_call: .
v_call: TRBV28
cdr3_aa: CASSLRLGSPQETQYF
cdr3_nt: TGTGCCAGCAGTTTAAGGTTAGGCAGCCCGCAAGAGACCCAGTACTTC

clone_size: once
j_call: TRBJ2-5
d_call: TRBD2
v_call: TRBV5-1
cdr3_aa: CASSRVGTSGLGGQTQYF
cdr3_nt: TGCGCCAGCAGCCGAGTCGGGACTAGCGGCCTAGGTGGACAGACCCAGTACTTC

clone_size: .
j_call: TRBJ2-2
d_call: .
v_call: TRBV10-3
cdr3_aa: CAIRALGSGELFF
cdr3_nt: TGTGCCATCAGAGCGTTAGGGTCCGGGGAGCTGTTTTTT

clone_size: .
j_call: TRBJ1-4
d_call: .
v_call: TRBV28
cdr3_aa: CASRQGGEKLFF
cdr3_nt: TGTGCCAGCCGGCAGGGAGGTGAAAAACTGTTTTTT

clone_size: .
j_call: TRBJ2-5
d_call: .
v_call: TRBV6-5
cdr3_aa: CASSYGTGWETQYF
cdr3_nt: TGTGCCAGCAGTTACGGGACCGGCTGGGAGACCCAGTACTTC